The clone carrying this T cell receptor (beta chain) has at least ten counts. The antigen remains unidentified. These data belong to a study of T cells in Graves' hyperthyroidism and ophthalmopathy. Exclusions: uncontrolled infection, other autoimmune disease, pregnancy, lactation. Germline V gene data show CDR1 as LNHDA and CDR2 as SQIVND (reference sequence). There are 15 residues in the CDR3. With V trimmed by 4 bases and J by 5 bases, 6 bases remained unmatched. It was RNA transcripts that yielded the amplified TCR beta CDR3 regions. RT-PCR in the first round (using the HTBI primer set) targeted the TCR CDR3. TCRdb redid the calling of the multiplex PCR reads with MiXCR, one entry per CDR3 protein. This sample has roughly 250,000 distinct CDR3 sequences, with approximately 21% found just once. Study-wide results and caveats: Separating ophthalmopathy from stable hyperthyroidism was achieved by a 13 V-J model. Most thyroid clonotypes expanded above 0.001 were also detected in blood.

Sequenced sample: blood. This sequence joins TRBV19 and TRBJ2-7, with 12 bases matching TRBD2. This clonotype was sampled from a young man with Graves' ophthalmopathy. This CDR3 reads CASSTGLAGSDEQYF. In nucleotides, the CDR3 is TGTGCCAGTAGTACCGGACTAGCGGGATCGGACGAGCAGTACTTC.